The 23 T cell receptor beta chains below come from one sample, sequenced in a study of blood T cell repertoires in COVID-19. Some clones are missing from TCRdb's copy, which holds only in-frame ones; the method was immunoSEQ multiplex PCR. The repertoire consists of under 250,000 clones, with around 88% occurring once and the leading ten covering 8.2%. Material: peripheral blood. Receptors were obtained from a woman aged 45-65 years with acute or convalescent COVID-19.

The rearrangement uses TRBV20-1 and TRBJ2-5, with 7 bases aligning to TRBD2. CDR1 and CDR2 from the germline V gene are DFQATT and SNEGSKA (reference sequence). The ends lost 3 bases at V and 3 bases at J; junction bases unmatched: 16. This CDR3 is built from 17 residues. The CDR3 loop is CSASGVTSALGEETQYF. DNA for the CDR3: TGCAGTGCTAGTGGGGTAACTAGCGCCCTTGGGGAAGAGACCCAGTACTTC.

The chain carries TRBV29-1 and TRBJ1-6; 8 bases are shared with TRBD1. CDR1 SQVTM and CDR2 ANQGSEA come from the germline V gene. The CDR3 extends over 13 amino acids. Trimming took 4 bases from V and 7 from J; bases not matched to a gene: 3. Here the CDR3 DNA reads TGCAGCGTTGTGGACAGGGTGAATTCACCCCTCCACTTT. Its translation is CSVVDRVNSPLHF.

This clone was found once. The genes are TRBV6-4 and TRBJ2-4; 7 nucleotides match TRBD2. V trimming: 11 bases; J trimming: 0 bases; junction bases outside the gene matches: 19. The CDR3 spans 18 residues. Germline loops: CDR1 MRHNA, CDR2 SNTAGT. The CDR3, as DNA: TGTGCCGGACGTCCGGGACTACCCCTTGGAGGAGCCAAAAACATTCAGTACTTC. It codes for CAGRPGLPLGGAKNIQYF.

The gene calls are TRBV2 and TRBJ2-2; 7 bases fit TRBD2. V trimming: 4 bases; J trimming: 0 bases; junction bases outside the gene matches: 2. Germline values: CDR1 SNHLY, CDR2 FYNNEI. The CDR3 sequence is 15 residues long. CDR3 loop: CASSGRGANTGELFF. In DNA, the CDR3 is TGTGCCAGCAGTGGTCGGGGGGCGAACACCGGGGAGCTGTTTTTT.

The chain is built from TRBV7-9 and TRBJ1-5; 7 positions agree with TRBD1. Unmatched junction bases numbered 13, after V lost 5 bases and J lost 0 bases. Germline CDR1 and CDR2: SEHNR and FQNEAQ (reference sequence). CDR3 size: 18 residues. CDR3 coding DNA: TGTGCCAGCAGCCCCCTAGTCGGACAGGCTAATAGCAATCAGCCCCAGCATTTT. Protein sequence: CASSPLVGQANSNQPQHF.

The rearrangement links TRBV7-2 to TRBJ1-6, with 9 bases lining up with TRBD1. The CDR3 covers 15 residues. Germline CDR1 reads SGHTA; CDR2 reads FQGNSA. Trimming removed 3 bases from V and 8 bases from J; junction bases left unmatched: 5. CDR3 loop: CASSFQTGGYSPLHF. The CDR3 nucleotides read TGTGCCAGCAGCTTCCAGACAGGGGGATATTCACCCCTCCACTTT.

The gene calls are TRBV5-1 and TRBJ2-3, with D hard to call. Trimming took 0 bases from V and 2 from J, leaving 7 bases between them. Germline-derived CDR1 and CDR2 are SGHRS and YFSETQ. The CDR3 consists of 14 residues. The CDR3 region has the DNA TGCGCCAGCAGCTTGGTCACAGACACAGATACGCAGTATTTT. Residues: CASSLVTDTDTQYF.

The chain joins TRBV7-6 to TRBJ2-1; no clear D. Germline CDR1 SGHVS, CDR2 FNYEAQ. Between the trimmed V and J ends, which lost 5 bases and 4 bases, there was a span of 15 bases. The CDR3 is 15 amino acids. In nucleotides, the CDR3 is TGTGCCAGCAGCCCGCCTTTGGGCCCTTACAATGAGCAGTTCTTC. Its protein is CASSPPLGPYNEQFF.

This clone was counted at least ten times. The V call is TRBV10-3, the J call TRBJ1-1; D is uncertain. The V gene lost 3 bases and the J gene lost 0 bases, with 5 bases spanning the gap. Germline V lookup: CDR1 ENHRY, CDR2 SYGVKD. The CDR3 has 13 residues. The CDR3, as DNA: TGTGCCATCAGTGACAGGCTGAACACTGAAGCTTTCTTT. Protein sequence: CAISDRLNTEAFF.

J is TRBJ1-1 and V is TRBV30; D not resolved. The CDR3 is made up of 12 amino acids. Germline V gene sequence: CDR1 GTSNPN, CDR2 SVGIG (reference sequence). The V gene lost 4 bases and the J gene lost 3 bases, with 9 bases spanning the gap. CDR3 bases: TGTGCCTGGAAATCCGGGGACACTGAAGCTTTCTTT. This sequence encodes CAWKSGDTEAFF.

The J gene is TRBJ1-1, the V gene TRBV5-1, with TRBD1 as a possible D gene (5 bases). Germline values: CDR1 SGHRS, CDR2 YFSETQ. The CDR3 runs to 14 residues. V was trimmed by 0 bases and J by 1 base, leaving 7 bases between them. CDR3 DNA: TGCGCCAGCAGCTTGGTTCAGGGGAACACTGAAGCTTTCTTT. Residues: CASSLVQGNTEAFF.

This chain uses TRBV20-1 with TRBJ2-4, with D hard to call. Germline assignment: CDR1 DFQATT and CDR2 SNEGSKA (reference sequence). The CDR3 spans 12 residues. The V and J ends lost 3 bases and 8 bases respectively, with 11 bases between them. CDR3 nucleotides: TGCAGTGCTAGTTCAACCGGTGACATTCAGTACTTC. Residues: CSASSTGDIQYF.

DNA for the CDR3: TGTGCCAGCAGTGACTCGGCAGGGGGCGGCGGGGAGCTGTTTTTT. This gives the protein CASSDSAGGGGELFF. The V gene is TRBV6-4, the J gene TRBJ2-2; TRBD1 agrees at 8 bases. This CDR3 has 15 amino acids. The germline V gene has CDR1 MRHNA and CDR2 SNTAGT. The V gene end was trimmed by 0 bases and the J gene end by 7 bases; junction bases not matched to a gene: 4.

CDR3 DNA: TGTGCCAGCAGCGCCCTTAACGGAGGAACTAATGAAAAACTGTTTTTT. Protein: CASSALNGGTNEKLFF. The V gene is TRBV9, the J gene TRBJ1-4, with D unresolved. There are 16 residues in the CDR3. Looked up from germline, CDR1 is SGDLS and CDR2 is YYNGEE. V dropped 3 bases and J dropped 1 base, with 13 bases sitting between them.

A word on this clone: At one end, the junction sequence differs from germline, possibly due to a read error. The rearrangement links TRBV11-2 to TRBJ2-5, with 8 bases aligning to TRBD2. The CDR3 consists of 13 residues. Germline-derived CDR1 and CDR2 are SGHAT and FQNNGV. The CDR3 DNA reads as TGTGCCAGCAGCCCGCGGGTCGAGTCCGGGAGGGACTTC. Translated, it gives CASSPRVESGRDF.

The V gene is TRBV29-1, the J gene TRBJ1-5; no clear D gene. This CDR3 spans 12 amino acids. With 2 bases removed from V and 9 bases from J, the gap between germline ends came to 11 bases. Germline V lookup: CDR1 SQVTM, CDR2 ANQGSEA. CDR3 nucleotides: TGCAGCGTTGAAAAACCCCCGGGGCCCCAGCATTTT. This sequence encodes CSVEKPPGPQHF.

The chain joins TRBV5-4 to TRBJ2-1; 14 bases agree with TRBD2. Germline-derived CDR1 and CDR2 are SGHNT and YYREEE (reference sequence). Trimming cost V 7 bases and J 12 bases; bases outside gene matches: 12. CDR3 length: 15 residues. The CDR3 reads CASVSSGTSGGGQFF. In DNA form, the CDR3 reads TGTGCCAGCGTCTCTTCCGGGACTAGCGGGGGCGGGCAGTTCTTC.

V and J are TRBV6-5 and TRBJ1-5; D not certain. The V gene's germline CDR1 is MNHEY and CDR2 SVGAGI. The CDR3 length is 14 residues. V was pared by 5 bases and J by 1 base, with 9 bases between. The CDR3 loop reads CASSREGSNQPQHF. CDR3 DNA: TGTGCCAGCAGTAGGGAGGGAAGCAATCAGCCCCAGCATTTT.

This clone was picked up a small number of times. The chain has TRBV6-2 or TRBV6-3 and TRBJ2-7, with TRBD1 matching over 10 bases. Germline trimming cut 5 bases from V and 2 bases from J; bases unmatched to any gene: 9. The CDR3 is 16 amino acids. Germline V lookup: CDR1 MNHEY, CDR2 SVGEGT. CDR3 in DNA: TGTGCCAGCAGTAGGAGCCCGGGACAGGGGCCCTACGAGCAGTACTTC. This gives the protein CASSRSPGQGPYEQYF.

The chain couples TRBV4-1 to TRBJ2-1; TRBD2 aligns across 7 bases. Trimming took 0 bases from V and 5 from J; bases not matched to a gene: 4. The CDR3 is 15 amino acids. The germline gives CDR1 MGHRA, CDR2 YSYEKL. For the CDR3, the DNA is TGCGCCAGCAGCCAAGAGGGGGGGTACCACAATGAGCAGTTCTTC. This translates into CASSQEGGYHNEQFF.

This clone was picked up one time. This sequence joins TRBV6-1 and TRBJ1-4, with D uncertain. Trimming shortened V by 2 bases and J by 1 base, and 14 bases separated the two germline ends. CDR1 is MNHNS, CDR2 SASEGT, per germline. The CDR3 loop spans 17 amino acids. In DNA, the CDR3 is TGTGCCAGCAGTGAATTCTTCGCAGGCCGAACTAATGAAAAACTGTTTTTT. Translating it yields CASSEFFAGRTNEKLFF.

The DNA for the CDR3 is TGTGCCAGCAGCCCTGTAGCGGGAGGCTTCTACGAGCAGTACTTC. Protein product: CASSPVAGGFYEQYF. The gene calls are TRBV4-2 and TRBJ2-7, with 10 bases fitting TRBD2. Trimming removed 4 bases from V and 3 bases from J; junction bases left unmatched: 6. Per germline, CDR1 LGHNA and CDR2 YNFKEQ. There are 15 residues in the CDR3.

The chain carries TRBV5-5 and TRBJ2-3; tentative D call: TRBD2 (6 bases). V dropped 0 bases and J dropped 2 bases, with 13 bases sitting between them. The CDR3 is made up of 16 amino acids. Germline V CDR1 and CDR2: SGHKS, YYEKEE (reference sequence). CDR3 residues: CASSLGTGAPTDTQYF. As DNA, the CDR3 is TGTGCCAGCAGCTTGGGTACGGGAGCGCCCACAGATACGCAGTATTTT.